These 31 T cell receptor beta chains came from one sample sequenced in a study of blood T cells in healthy people across ages. The second PCR ran roughly 6 to 11 cycles with a sample-barcoded 5' primer and J-beta primers. TCRdb used MiXCR to reprocess the 5' RACE reads, holding one entry per CDR3 protein. This sample has some 1.7 million distinct CDR3 sequences; about 28% occur once, and the top ten carry 7.7%. The sequenced sample consisted of blood. The receptor set was obtained from a woman aged 30 to 39 in good health.

This clonotype was counted a few times. V gene TRBV6-5 combines with J gene TRBJ1-2; perhaps TRBD1 as D (5 bases). Germline CDR1 MNHEY, CDR2 SVGAGI. V lost 7 bases and J lost 4, with 13 bases in between. CDR3 length equals 13 residues. The chain's CDR3 is CASTTPDSYGYTF. The CDR3 DNA sequence: TGTGCCAGCACCACCCCTGACAGCTATGGCTACACCTTC.

The rearrangement joins TRBV12-3 or TRBV12-4 to TRBJ2-3, with D possibly TRBD1 on 6 matching bases. The V and J ends lost 4 bases and 4 bases respectively, with 18 bases between them. This CDR3 spans 16 amino acids. The DNA for the CDR3 is TGTGCCAGCAGTTCTACAGGGATCGTGAGAGCAGATACGCAGTATTTT. Translating gives CASSSTGIVRADTQYF.

The rearrangement links TRBV18 to TRBJ2-3; a weak D match, TRBD2 (6 bases). Germline V lookup: CDR1 KGHSH, CDR2 LQKENI. This CDR3 region has 17 residues. Trimming took 6 bases from V and 3 from J, leaving 22 bases between them. The CDR3 region has the DNA TGTGCCAGCTCCGGTCCCCTGGGGGGACCTCTGACAGATACGCAGTATTTT. Amino acid sequence: CASSGPLGGPLTDTQYF.

This clonotype occurred a few times. CDR3 bases: TGTGCCAGCTCACCACTGGCTGGTAACTATGGCTACACCTTC. Protein sequence: CASSPLAGNYGYTF. The V call is TRBV18, the J call TRBJ1-2; D is unclear. CDR1 KGHSH and CDR2 LQKENI come from the germline V gene. Trimming removed 1 base from V and 1 base from J, with 7 bases in between. This CDR3 region has 14 residues. Full variable domain (missing parts from reference TRBV18 and TRBJ1-2): NAGVMQNPRHLVRRRGQEARLRCSPMKGHSHVYWYRQLPEEGLKFMVYLQKENIIDESGMPKERFSAEFPKEGPSILRIQQVVRGDSAAYFCASSPLAGNYGYTFGSGTRLTVV.

This clonotype was seen only a few times. One end of the junction does not line up with germline, which may come from a read error. The chain combines TRBV12-3 or TRBV12-4 with TRBJ1-1; D is undetermined. The CDR3 contains 15 residues. The CDR3 here is CVSTLTGAGNTEAFF. The CDR3 nucleotides are TGTGTCAGCACCCTTACGGGAGCGGGGAACACTGAAGCTTTCTTT.

At least ten counts were recorded for this clonotype. The V and J genes are TRBV20-1 and TRBJ2-6; D perhaps matches TRBD2 (6 bases). The CDR3 extends over 14 amino acids. Germline loops: CDR1 DFQATT, CDR2 SNEGSKA (reference sequence). Trimming removed 0 bases from V and 11 bases from J, with 14 bases in between. Here the CDR3 DNA reads TGCAGTGCTAGAGATCGCGGGGACTCCCACGTCCTGACTTTC. Translating it yields CSARDRGDSHVLTF.

The chain uses TRBV6-2 or TRBV6-3 and TRBJ2-7, with TRBD2 matching over 11 bases. This CDR3 comprises 18 residues. From germline, CDR1 is MNHEY and CDR2 SVGEGT. V shed 4 bases, J shed 0 bases, and the junction held 11 bases outside the gene matches. The CDR3 coding sequence is TGTGCCAGCAGTTCACCGGGACTAGCGGAAAAGAGCTCCTACGAGCAGTACTTC. Encoded protein: CASSSPGLAEKSSYEQYF.

V usage is TRBV20-1 and J usage is TRBJ2-1; 10 bases line up with TRBD2. The germline gives CDR1 DFQATT, CDR2 SNEGSKA (reference sequence). The CDR3 consists of 15 residues. J was trimmed by 8 bases and V by 0 bases; bases with no gene match: 7. Here the CDR3 DNA reads TGCAGTGCTAGAGATTGCGAGAGCGGGAGGGATGAGCAGTTCTTC. Its translation: CSARDCESGRDEQFF.

This clonotype was recorded a few times. At one of its ends the junction is not consistent with the germline gene, which may arise from a read error. The chain carries TRBV11-2 and TRBJ1-2; D may be TRBD1 (5 bases). The CDR3 loop spans 13 amino acids. CDR1 and CDR2 (germline): SGHAT, FQNNGV. The CDR3 DNA is TGTGCCAGCAGCCCTACGGGGACGAATGGCCACACCTTC. Its translation is CASSPTGTNGHTF. The complete variable domain, with remaining parts taken from reference TRBV11-2 and TRBJ1-2, reads EAGVAQSPRYKIIEKRQSVAFWCNPISGHATLYWYQQILGQGPKLLIQFQNNGVVDDSQLPKDRFSAERLKGVDSTLKIQPAKLEDSAVYLCASSPTGTNGHTFGSGTRLTVV.

The chain employs TRBV29-1 and TRBJ1-5; D is undetermined. Trimming pared 6 bases from V and 8 bases from J, leaving 5 bases between. The CDR3 totals 9 residues. The germline V gene has CDR1 SQVTM and CDR2 ANQGSEA. The CDR3 sequence: CSVREPQHF. The CDR3 DNA reads TGCAGCGTCCGGGAGCCCCAGCATTTT. The complete variable domain, with remaining parts taken from reference TRBV29-1 and TRBJ1-5, reads SAVISQKPSRDICQRGTSLTIQCQVDSQVTMMFWYRQQPGQSLTLIATANQGSEATYESGFVIDKFPISRPNLTFSTLTVSNMSPEDSSIYLCSVREPQHFGDGTRLSIL.

This clonotype was observed a single time. The V and J genes are TRBV20-1 and TRBJ2-2; D perhaps matches TRBD2 (6 bases). This CDR3 region has 15 residues. V lost 0 bases, J lost 3 bases, and 11 bases lay in between. The germline V gene encodes CDR1 DFQATT and CDR2 SNEGSKA (reference sequence). The CDR3 reads CSARDGGSDTGELFF. CDR3 sequence (DNA): TGCAGTGCTAGAGATGGGGGGTCAGACACCGGGGAGCTGTTTTTT.

V gene TRBV20-1 combines with J gene TRBJ2-7; TRBD2 might be the D (5 bases). This CDR3 is built from 10 residues. Trimming shortened V by 4 bases and J by 7 bases, and 8 bases separated the two germline ends. CDR1 and CDR2 (germline): DFQATT, SNEGSKA (reference sequence). The CDR3 is CSAIGSEQYF. In nucleotides, the CDR3 is TGCAGTGCTATAGGGAGTGAGCAGTACTTC.

This clonotype was observed a few times. V usage is TRBV9 and J usage is TRBJ2-5; possibly TRBD1 for D (5 bases). V lost 3 bases and J lost 4, with 13 bases in between. Germline V gives CDR1 SGDLS, CDR2 YYNGEE. The CDR3 totals 14 residues. CDR3: CASSAVGARETQYF. CDR3 DNA sequence: TGTGCCAGCAGCGCCGTAGGGGCTAGAGAGACCCAGTACTTC.

The V gene is TRBV6-1, the J gene TRBJ2-7; 7 positions agree with TRBD1. The V gene end was trimmed by 4 bases and the J gene end by 2 bases; junction bases not matched to a gene: 11. The germline V gene has CDR1 MNHNS and CDR2 SASEGT. This CDR3 has 16 residues. The chain's CDR3 is CASSGPRTGATYEQYF. Here the CDR3 DNA reads TGTGCCAGCAGTGGTCCGAGGACAGGTGCGACCTACGAGCAGTACTTC.

The rearrangement links TRBV5-1 to TRBJ1-1; 7 bases align to TRBD1. Trimming took 1 base from V and 1 from J; bases not matched to a gene: 10. The CDR3 is 17 residues long. The germline gives CDR1 SGHRS, CDR2 YFSETQ. Written as DNA, the CDR3 is TGCGCCAGCAGCTTGAGGGGGCGCGGGAAAACGAACACTGAAGCTTTCTTT. Its protein product is CASSLRGRGKTNTEAFF.

The chain couples TRBV2 to TRBJ2-1; 8 nucleotides match TRBD2. Germline values: CDR1 SNHLY, CDR2 FYNNEI. This CDR3 has 15 residues. With V trimmed by 4 bases and J by 4 bases, 6 bases remained unmatched. CDR3 sequence reads: CASSARGGGYNEQFF. In DNA form, the CDR3 reads TGTGCCAGCAGTGCACGGGGGGGCGGATACAATGAGCAGTTCTTC.

This clonotype was seen many times. The rearrangement joins TRBV28 to TRBJ2-4; a possible D gene is TRBD1 (5 bases). The CDR3 runs to 11 residues. The germline V gene encodes CDR1 MDHEN and CDR2 SYDVKM. V was cut by 7 bases and J by 11 bases, with 12 bases left in between. CDR3 sequence: CASTGWGFQYF. CDR3 coding DNA: TGTGCCAGCACCGGCTGGGGCTTTCAGTACTTC. The variable domain in full, with the rest retrieved from reference TRBV28 and TRBJ2-4, is DVKVTQSSRYLVKRTGEKVFLECVQDMDHENMFWYRQDPGLGLRLIYFSYDVKMKEKGDIPEGYSVSREKKERFSLILESASTNQTSMYLCASTGWGFQYFGAGTRLSVL.

The chain carries TRBV5-4 and TRBJ2-7; 7 bases map to TRBD2. The CDR3 is 15 amino acids. Germline lookup yields CDR1 SGHNT and CDR2 YYREEE (reference sequence). With V trimmed by 0 bases and J by 10 bases, 13 bases remained unmatched. This CDR3 is CASSLAGGRQEPQYF. DNA of the CDR3: TGTGCCAGCAGCTTGGCGGGAGGACGCCAAGAGCCCCAGTACTTC.

This clonotype was observed a few times. At one end, the junction sequence differs from germline, possibly due to a read error. The CDR3 nucleotides read TGTGCCAGCAGCAAACAGGCGGGAGGCTACAATGAGCGGTTCTTC. Its translation: CASSKQAGGYNERFF. The chain carries TRBV2 and TRBJ2-1, with 8 bases aligning to TRBD2. The CDR3 is made up of 15 amino acids. Germline CDR1 is SNHLY and CDR2 is FYNNEI.

This clonotype turned up a few times. The rearrangement links TRBV29-1 to TRBJ2-3; TRBD1 aligns across 12 bases. J was trimmed by 6 bases and V by 7 bases; bases with no gene match: 5. The CDR3 sequence is 13 residues long. The germline gives CDR1 SQVTM, CDR2 ANQGSEA. For the CDR3, the DNA is TGCAGCGGATCGGGACAGGGGGCCGATACGCAGTATTTT. Translating gives CSGSGQGADTQYF.

This rearrangement joins TRBV13 to TRBJ2-1, with D possibly TRBD2 on 7 matching bases. V was trimmed by 5 bases and J by 5 bases, leaving 22 bases between them. The CDR3 runs 17 residues. Germline-derived CDR1 and CDR2 are PRHDT and FYEKMQ (reference sequence). The CDR3 DNA reads as TGTGCCAGCAGCGAAAAACATAGGGGGGGGATCCACAATGAGCAGTTCTTC. Translating it yields CASSEKHRGGIHNEQFF.

The chain combines TRBV12-3 or TRBV12-4 with TRBJ2-2; D tentatively fits TRBD1 or TRBD2 (5 bases each). This CDR3 comprises 17 residues. V was pared by 6 bases and J by 1 base, with 18 bases between. The CDR3 DNA follows: TGTGCCAGCAGCCCGAGTGGGGGAGCGGTGAACACCGGGGAGCTGTTTTTT. This sequence encodes CASSPSGGAVNTGELFF.

Ten or more counts support this clonotype. J is TRBJ2-6 and V is TRBV5-1; D ambiguous. Germline values: CDR1 SGHRS, CDR2 YFSETQ. There are 15 residues in the CDR3. Trimming pared 0 bases from V and 0 bases from J, leaving 4 bases between. The CDR3 loop reads CASSLAASGANVLTF. CDR3 in DNA: TGCGCCAGCAGCTTGGCAGCCTCTGGGGCCAACGTCCTGACTTTC. The complete variable domain, with remaining parts taken from reference TRBV5-1 and TRBJ2-6, reads KAGVTQTPRYLIKTRGQQVTLSCSPISGHRSVSWYQQTPGQGLQFLFEYFSETQRNKGNFPGRFSGRQFSNSRSEMNVSTLELGDSALYLCASSLAASGANVLTFGAGSRLTVL.

This clonotype occurred many times. CDR3 sequence: CASSPSGFPENIQYF. Written as DNA, the CDR3 is TGTGCCAGCAGCCCCAGCGGATTCCCCGAAAACATTCAGTACTTC. The V call is TRBV12-3 or TRBV12-4, the J call TRBJ2-4; TRBD2 is a possible D gene (5 bases). V was pared by 6 bases and J by 5 bases, with 17 bases between. The CDR3 has 15 residues.

This clonotype was seen repeatedly, ten times or more. The chain uses TRBV20-1 and TRBJ2-5; maybe TRBD2 (6 bases). The CDR3 covers 15 residues. CDR1 is DFQATT and CDR2 is SNEGSKA in the germline V gene (reference sequence). V was clipped by 2 bases and J by 2 bases, with 15 bases between them. The CDR3 is CSARSPGLRQETQYF. In nucleotides, the CDR3 is TGCAGTGCTAGATCCCCGGGACTTCGACAAGAGACCCAGTACTTC.

This chain connects TRBV5-8 to TRBJ2-4; the D gene is possibly TRBD2 (7 bases). Per germline, CDR1 SGHTS and CDR2 YDEGEE. The CDR3 runs to 15 residues. With 4 bases removed from V and 10 bases from J, the gap between germline ends came to 21 bases. The CDR3 here is CASSPGGRPTGIQYF. The CDR3 coding sequence is TGTGCCAGCAGCCCGGGGGGCCGTCCGACAGGTATTCAGTACTTC.

In regard to this clonotype: A much bigger clone sits one base away, suggesting this may be a read error. The V gene is TRBV20-1, the J gene TRBJ2-1, with no clear D. Germline V lookup: CDR1 DFQATT, CDR2 SNEGSKA (reference sequence). The CDR3 has 12 amino acids. V was cut by 0 bases and J by 10 bases, with 10 bases left in between. The CDR3, as DNA: TGCAGTGCTAGAGATTTTCCCTACGAGCAGTTCTTC. It codes for CSARDFPYEQFF.

The chain links TRBV5-1 to TRBJ2-3; 8 bases agree with TRBD1. J was trimmed by 13 bases and V by 0 bases; bases with no gene match: 4. The CDR3 is made up of 12 amino acids. Per the germline V gene, CDR1 is SGHRS and CDR2 is YFSETQ. CDR3 bases: TGCGCCAGCAGCTTGGGGACAGGGACCGAGTATTTT. Residues: CASSLGTGTEYF.

V usage is TRBV20-1 and J usage is TRBJ2-1; 9 positions match TRBD1. CDR1 and CDR2 (germline): DFQATT, SNEGSKA (reference sequence). Losses at the gene ends were 1 base for V and 4 bases for J; bases not matched to a gene: 5. This CDR3 region has 15 residues. The CDR3 region is CSARVRGTGYNEQFF. In DNA, the CDR3 is TGCAGTGCTAGAGTTCGCGGGACAGGGTACAATGAGCAGTTCTTC.

The rearrangement links TRBV7-2 to TRBJ2-3; TRBD1 aligns across 7 bases. The germline gives CDR1 SGHTA, CDR2 FQGNSA. J lost 1 base, V lost 5 bases, and 6 bases had no gene match. The CDR3 spans 15 residues. The CDR3 bases are TGTGCCAGCAGCCCGGGACAGATGGGCACAGATACGCAGTATTTT. The encoded protein is CASSPGQMGTDTQYF.

The chain links TRBV4-1 to TRBJ2-1; TRBD2 matches at 8 bases. The junction had 4 bases not matched to a gene; V was cut back by 0 bases and J by 0 bases. The CDR3 covers 17 residues. CDR1 MGHRA and CDR2 YSYEKL come from the germline V gene. The CDR3 DNA reads TGCGCCAGCAGCCAAGATCGAGCGGGGGCCTCCTACAATGAGCAGTTCTTC. Protein product: CASSQDRAGASYNEQFF.